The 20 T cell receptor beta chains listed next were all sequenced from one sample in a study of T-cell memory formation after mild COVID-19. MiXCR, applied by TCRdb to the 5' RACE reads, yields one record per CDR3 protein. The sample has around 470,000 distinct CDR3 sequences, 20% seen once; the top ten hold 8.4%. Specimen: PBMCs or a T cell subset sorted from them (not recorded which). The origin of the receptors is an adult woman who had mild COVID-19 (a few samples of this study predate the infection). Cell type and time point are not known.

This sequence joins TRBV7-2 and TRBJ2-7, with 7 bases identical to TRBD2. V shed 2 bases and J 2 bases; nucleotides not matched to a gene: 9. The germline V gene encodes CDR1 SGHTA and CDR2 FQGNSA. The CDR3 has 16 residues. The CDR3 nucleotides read TGTGCCAGCAGCTTATGGGCTAGCGGCAAGACCTACGAGCAGTACTTC. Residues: CASSLWASGKTYEQYF.

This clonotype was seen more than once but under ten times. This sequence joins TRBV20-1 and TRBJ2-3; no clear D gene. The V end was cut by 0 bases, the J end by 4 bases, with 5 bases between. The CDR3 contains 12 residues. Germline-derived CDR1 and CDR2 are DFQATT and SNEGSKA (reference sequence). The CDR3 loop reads CSARDTADTQYF. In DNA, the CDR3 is TGCAGTGCTAGAGATACAGCAGATACGCAGTATTTT.

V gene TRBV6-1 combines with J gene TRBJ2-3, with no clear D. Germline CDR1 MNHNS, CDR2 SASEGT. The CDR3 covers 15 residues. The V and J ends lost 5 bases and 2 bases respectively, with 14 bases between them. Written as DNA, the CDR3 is TGTGCCAGCAGTTCAGCCGGGTCCATCACAGATACGCAGTATTTT. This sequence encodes CASSSAGSITDTQYF.

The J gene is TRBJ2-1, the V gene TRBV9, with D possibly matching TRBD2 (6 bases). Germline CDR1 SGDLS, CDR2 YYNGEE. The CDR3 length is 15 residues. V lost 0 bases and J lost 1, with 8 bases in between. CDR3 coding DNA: TGTGCCAGCAGCGTAGCGGGAGAGTCCTACAATGAGCAGTTCTTC. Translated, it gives CASSVAGESYNEQFF.

CDR3 region: CASRLAGGQPQHF. The CDR3 DNA follows: TGTGCCAGCCGCCTAGCAGGGGGTCAGCCCCAGCATTTT. The chain has TRBV12-3 or TRBV12-4 and TRBJ1-5; 7 bases agree with TRBD1. This CDR3 has 13 residues. J was trimmed by 6 bases and V by 8 bases; bases with no gene match: 7.

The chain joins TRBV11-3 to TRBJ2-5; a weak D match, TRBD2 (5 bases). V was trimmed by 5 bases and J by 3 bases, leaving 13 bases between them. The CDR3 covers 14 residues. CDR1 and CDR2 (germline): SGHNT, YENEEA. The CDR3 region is CASSQRGKKETQYF. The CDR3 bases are TGTGCCAGCAGCCAACGGGGTAAAAAAGAGACCCAGTACTTC.

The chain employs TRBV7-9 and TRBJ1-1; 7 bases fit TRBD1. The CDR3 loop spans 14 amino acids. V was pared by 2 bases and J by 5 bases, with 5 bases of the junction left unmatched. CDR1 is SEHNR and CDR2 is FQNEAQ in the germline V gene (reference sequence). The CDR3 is CASSLRQGETEAFF. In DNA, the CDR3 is TGTGCCAGCAGCTTACGCCAGGGGGAAACTGAAGCTTTCTTT.

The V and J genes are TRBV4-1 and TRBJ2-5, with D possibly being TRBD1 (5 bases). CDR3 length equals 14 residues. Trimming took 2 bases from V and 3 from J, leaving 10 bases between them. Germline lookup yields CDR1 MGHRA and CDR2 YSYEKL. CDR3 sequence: CASSQPGQEETQYF. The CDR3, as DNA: TGCGCCAGCAGCCAACCAGGACAAGAAGAGACCCAGTACTTC.

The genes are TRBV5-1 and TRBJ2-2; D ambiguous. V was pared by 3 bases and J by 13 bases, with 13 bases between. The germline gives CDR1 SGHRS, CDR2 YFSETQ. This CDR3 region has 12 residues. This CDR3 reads CASSSPLEALFF. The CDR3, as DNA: TGCGCCAGCAGCTCCCCCCTCGAAGCGCTGTTTTTT.

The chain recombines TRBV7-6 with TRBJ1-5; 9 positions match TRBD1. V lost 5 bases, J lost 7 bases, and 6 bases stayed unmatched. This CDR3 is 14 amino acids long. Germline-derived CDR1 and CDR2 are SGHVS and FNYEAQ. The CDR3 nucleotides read TGTGCCAGCAGCATGGGACAGGGCCCGCAGCCCCAGCATTTT. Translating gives CASSMGQGPQPQHF.

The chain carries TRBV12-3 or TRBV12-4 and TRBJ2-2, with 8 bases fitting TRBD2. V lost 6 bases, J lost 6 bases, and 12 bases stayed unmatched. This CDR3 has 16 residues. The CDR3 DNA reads TGTGCCAGCAGCTTCACCGGCGGGAGGAGCTCCGGGGAGCTGTTTTTT. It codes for CASSFTGGRSSGELFF.

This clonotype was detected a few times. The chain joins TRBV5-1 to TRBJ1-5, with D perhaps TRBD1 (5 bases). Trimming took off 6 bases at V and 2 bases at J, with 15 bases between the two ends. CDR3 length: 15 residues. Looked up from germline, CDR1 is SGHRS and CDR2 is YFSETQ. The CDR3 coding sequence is TGCGCCAGCAAGCTTGGATTACAGGGCAATCAGCCCCAGCATTTT. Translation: CASKLGLQGNQPQHF.

CDR3 sequence reads: CASSEAGTANTGELFF. In DNA, the CDR3 is TGTGCCAGCAGTGAGGCCGGGACAGCGAACACCGGGGAGCTGTTTTTT. The chain is built from TRBV25-1 and TRBJ2-2, with 7 bases aligning to TRBD1. Germline V lookup: CDR1 MGHDK, CDR2 SYGVNS. V was pared by 3 bases and J by 0 bases, with 4 bases of the junction left unmatched. CDR3 size: 16 residues.

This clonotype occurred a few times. In DNA form, the CDR3 reads TGCAGCGCCACAGGGGAAAACACCGGGGAGCTGTTTTTT. Its protein is CSATGENTGELFF. V gene TRBV29-1 combines with J gene TRBJ2-2; TRBD1 matches 7 bases. The CDR3 has 13 amino acids. Trimming took 7 bases from V and 2 from J; bases not matched to a gene: 4. Germline CDR1 reads SQVTM; CDR2 reads ANQGSEA.

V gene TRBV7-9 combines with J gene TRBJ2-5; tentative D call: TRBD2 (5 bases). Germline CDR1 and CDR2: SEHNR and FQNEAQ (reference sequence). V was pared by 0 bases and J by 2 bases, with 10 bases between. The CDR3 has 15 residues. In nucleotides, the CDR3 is TGTGCCAGCAGCTTAGCGGGGAGTGGGCAAGAGACCCAGTACTTC. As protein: CASSLAGSGQETQYF.

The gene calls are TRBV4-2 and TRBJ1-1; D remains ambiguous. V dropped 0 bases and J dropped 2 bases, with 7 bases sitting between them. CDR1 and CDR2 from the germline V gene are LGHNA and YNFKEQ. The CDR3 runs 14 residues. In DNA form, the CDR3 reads TGTGCCAGCAGCCAAGAGGCCCTAAACACTGAAGCTTTCTTT. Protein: CASSQEALNTEAFF.

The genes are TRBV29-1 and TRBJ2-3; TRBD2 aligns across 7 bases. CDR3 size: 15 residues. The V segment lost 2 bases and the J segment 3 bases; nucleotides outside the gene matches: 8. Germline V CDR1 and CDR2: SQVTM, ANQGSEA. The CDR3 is CSVEPLAELTDTQYF. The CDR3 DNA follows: TGCAGCGTTGAACCTCTAGCGGAGCTGACAGATACGCAGTATTTT.

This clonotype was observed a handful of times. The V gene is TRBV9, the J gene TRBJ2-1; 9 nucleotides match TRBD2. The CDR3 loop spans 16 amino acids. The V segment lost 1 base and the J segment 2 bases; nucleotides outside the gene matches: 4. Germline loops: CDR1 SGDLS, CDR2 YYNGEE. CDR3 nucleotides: TGTGCCAGCAGCGTAACTAGCGGGCCCACCTACAATGAGCAGTTCTTC. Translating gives CASSVTSGPTYNEQFF.

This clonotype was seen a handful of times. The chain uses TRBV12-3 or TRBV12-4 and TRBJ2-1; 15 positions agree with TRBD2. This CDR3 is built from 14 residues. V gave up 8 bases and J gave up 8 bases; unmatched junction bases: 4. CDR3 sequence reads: CASLGLAGGYEQFF. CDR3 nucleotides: TGTGCCAGCCTGGGACTAGCGGGAGGCTATGAGCAGTTCTTC.

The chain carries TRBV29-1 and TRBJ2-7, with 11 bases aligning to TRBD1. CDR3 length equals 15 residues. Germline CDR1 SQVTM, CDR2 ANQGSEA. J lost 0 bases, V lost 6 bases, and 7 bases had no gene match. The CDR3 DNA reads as TGCAGCGTGCCTGGGACAGGGGGAATCTCCTACGAGCAGTACTTC. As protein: CSVPGTGGISYEQYF.